The rows below give T cell receptor beta chains drawn from one sample of a study of blood T cell repertoires in COVID-19. Using immunoSEQ multiplex PCR, the repertoire was profiled, and TCRdb retains in-frame clones only, with some absent. The sample consists of some 520,000 clones, approximately 92% of them appearing once. The material sequenced was peripheral blood. Receptors were obtained from a man younger than 35 with COVID-19, enrolled during active disease. Each CDR3 is given with its conserved first and last residue. A D gene is named only where the DNA matches it firmly. Clone size is stated in some rows and not others, as once, few, many or a class when expanded.

-,TRBJ2-7,TRBD2,TRBV19,TGTGCCAGTAGTGGACTAGCGGGGGGGAGTTACGAGCAGTACTTC,CASSGLAGGSYEQYF
-,TRBJ1-2,-,TRBV7-9,TGTGCCAGCAGTCCCGGAGTCGGAGTTCATCTTAATGGCTACACCTTC,CASSPGVGVHLNGYTF
-,TRBJ1-1,-,TRBV18,TGTGCCAGCTCACACCCCAGGGGATGGACTGAAGCTTTCTTT,CASSHPRGWTEAFF
once,TRBJ2-2,-,TRBV7-3,TGTGCCAGCAGCTTACGGGGACTTACGAACACCGGGGAGCTGTTTTTT,CASSLRGLTNTGELFF
-,TRBJ1-3,-,TRBV11-2,TGTGCCAGCAGCCCGGGGAATGGGCTGGGAAACACCATATATTTT,CASSPGNGLGNTIYF
-,TRBJ2-5,TRBD2,TRBV14,TGTGCCAGCAGCCAACTTAGCGGGAGGGAAGAGACCCAGTACTTC,CASSQLSGREETQYF
-,TRBJ2-3,-,TRBV5-8,TGTGCCAGCAATCCCATAGCAGCTAGCACAGATACGCAGTATTTT,CASNPIAASTDTQYF
-,TRBJ1-4,TRBD1,TRBV15,TGTGCCACCAGCACCGGGACAGAGTATGAAAAACTGTTTTTT,CATSTGTEYEKLFF
-,TRBJ2-5,TRBD2,TRBV27,TGTGCCAGCAGTTTATATGGGGCGGGGGGCAAAGAGACCCAGTACTTC,CASSLYGAGGKETQYF
-,TRBJ1-2,TRBD1,TRBV2,TGTGCCAGCAGTCTCGGACAGGCCTATGGCTACACCTTC,CASSLGQAYGYTF
-,TRBJ2-7,TRBD1,TRBV19,TGTGCCAGCCTACCCAGAAAACCCCGGGACAGTCTCTCCTACGAGCAGTACTTC,CASLPRKPRDSLSYEQYF
-,TRBJ2-5,-,TRBV11-2,TGTGCCAGCAGCTTAACCTCAATTGGGGACTCACACTACTTC,CASSLTSIGDSHYF
-,TRBJ1-5,TRBD1,TRBV10-3,TGTGCCATCAGTGAGGGGGGACAGGGTGTTATTCAGCCCCAGCATTTT,CAISEGGQGVIQPQHF
-,TRBJ1-1,-,TRBV12-3/TRBV12-4,TGTGCCAGCAGTTTAGTGGTGACAGATGAAGCTTTCTTT,CASSLVVTDEAFF
-,TRBJ1-2,-,TRBV12-3/TRBV12-4,TGTGCCAGCACCATTCAGGGTATAGGTGGCTACACCTTC,CASTIQGIGGYTF
-,TRBJ2-7,-,TRBV29-1,TGCAGCGTAGAGGGAGCGACGTCCTACGAGCAGTACTTC,CSVEGATSYEQYF
few,TRBJ1-2,TRBD1,TRBV19,TGTGCCAGTAGTATAGACCGGACAGGGGTTTCTTATGGCTACACCTTC,CASSIDRTGVSYGYTF
-,TRBJ1-5,-,TRBV29-1,TGCAGCGTTGTAGTGGGCAATCAGCCCCAGCATTTT,CSVVVGNQPQHF
-,TRBJ2-1,TRBD2,TRBV19,TGTGCCAGACTAGCGGGGGGCAATGAGCAGTTCTTC,CARLAGGNEQFF
-,TRBJ2-5,TRBD1,TRBV7-9,TGTGCCAGCAGCCCCCCAACAGGGGGAGAGACCCAGTACTTC,CASSPPTGGETQYF
-,TRBJ1-2,-,TRBV9,TGTGCCAGCAGCGCGCAAAATACTCCGGGTGATGGCTACACCTTC,CASSAQNTPGDGYTF
-,TRBJ1-2,-,TRBV3-1/TRBV3-2,TGTGCCAGCAGCCAAGGGGATGGAGGCGACCGTGGCTACACCTTC,CASSQGDGGDRGYTF
-,TRBJ1-2,TRBD1,TRBV6-5,TGTGCCAGCCGACAGGGAGCCTATGGCTACACCTTC,CASRQGAYGYTF
-,TRBJ1-2,-,TRBV6-4,TGTGCCAGCAGCGCATCGTGGGGGGAGGGCTATGGCTACACCTTC,CASSASWGEGYGYTF
-,TRBJ2-2,-,TRBV19,TGTGCCAGTACAGGGTCAGTACGTACCGGGGAGCTGTTTTTT,CASTGSVRTGELFF
-,TRBJ1-2,TRBD1,TRBV3-1/TRBV3-2,TGTGCCAGCAGCCAACGGAGAGCACAGGGGGGCTATGGCTACACCTTC,CASSQRRAQGGYGYTF
-,TRBJ2-7,TRBD1,TRBV10-2,TGCGCCAGCAGCCCGACAGGGCCCTACGAGCAGTACTTC,CASSPTGPYEQYF
-,TRBJ1-2,-,TRBV6-5,TGTGCCAGCAGTACGGGGGATAGCTATGGCTACACCTTC,CASSTGDSYGYTF
-,TRBJ1-2,-,TRBV25-1,TGTGCCAGCAGTGATGAACAGGTTCCGGATCCCGCTCGTTATGGCTACACCTTC,CASSDEQVPDPARYGYTF
-,TRBJ2-1,TRBD2,TRBV7-2,TGTGCCAGCAGCTTAACTAGCGGGGTCGTCGATGAGCAGTTCTTC,CASSLTSGVVDEQFF
-,TRBJ2-3,-,TRBV3-1/TRBV3-2,TGTGCCAGCAGCCAAGATCTACGGGTCCACAGCACAGATACGCAGTATTTT,CASSQDLRVHSTDTQYF
-,TRBJ2-1,-,TRBV6-5,TGTGCCAGCAGTAGGGGGGGCAGCTCCTACAATGAGCAGTTCTTC,CASSRGGSSYNEQFF
-,TRBJ2-3,-,TRBV15,TGTGCCACCAGACTAGGAGAGGGAGTAGATACGCAGTATTTT,CATRLGEGVDTQYF
-,TRBJ2-4,-,TRBV27,TGTGCCAGCAGTTTATCGGGGGGGGGCTTCGCCAAAAACATTCAGTACTTC,CASSLSGGGFAKNIQYF
-,TRBJ2-7,TRBD1,TRBV5-4,TGTGCCAGCAGCACCGACAGGGGGCGCCCCGAGCAGTACTTC,CASSTDRGRPEQYF
-,TRBJ2-5,TRBD2,TRBV6-2/TRBV6-3,TGTGCCAGCAGTTACGCCAGTAGCGGGGGGGAGACCCAGTACTTC,CASSYASSGGETQYF
-,TRBJ2-1,TRBD2,TRBV7-9,TGTGCCAGCAGCCCAGGACTAGCGGGGTTCTCCTACAATGAGCAGTTCTTC,CASSPGLAGFSYNEQFF
-,TRBJ1-6,TRBD1,TRBV7-8,TGTGCCAGCAGCCCACCCAGGGGGTCGAAAACACCCCTCCACTTT,CASSPPRGSKTPLHF
once,TRBJ2-7,TRBD2,TRBV10-3,TGTGCCATCAGGCCTAGCGGGAGTCCCTACGAGCAGTACTTC,CAIRPSGSPYEQYF
-,TRBJ2-5,-,TRBV6-1,TGTGCCAGCAGTGAAGCGCGGCAGGGAGAGACCCAGTACTTC,CASSEARQGETQYF
-,TRBJ2-7,-,TRBV7-2,TGTGCCAGCAGCTTAGCGGGAGGTTACGAGCAGTACTTC,CASSLAGGYEQYF
-,TRBJ2-4,-,TRBV21-1,TGTGCCAGCCAACCGCGGGTACCCGGCAGTGGGATTCAGTACTTC,CASQPRVPGSGIQYF
few,TRBJ1-3,-,TRBV10-1,TGCGCCAGCAGTGAATCAGGGGCTGGAAACACCATATATTTT,CASSESGAGNTIYF
once,TRBJ2-2,TRBD1,TRBV7-2,TGTGCCAGCAGCCGGGACAGGGGAACATCCGGGGAGCTGTTTTTT,CASSRDRGTSGELFF
few,TRBJ2-7,TRBD1,TRBV10-1,TGCGCCAGCAGTGAGAGGGGGCCCTACGAGCAGTACTTC,CASSERGPYEQYF
-,TRBJ2-2,TRBD1,TRBV6-5,TGTGCCAGCAGTTGGGACAGGGATCACACCGGGGAGCTGTTTTTT,CASSWDRDHTGELFF
-,TRBJ2-1,TRBD2,TRBV12-3/TRBV12-4,TGTGCCAGCCGGGGACTAGCATTTCATGAGCAGTTCTTC,CASRGLAFHEQFF
-,TRBJ2-6,-,TRBV27,TGTGCCACCGGAGAATGGGGCACGGGGGCCAACGTCCTGACTTTC,CATGEWGTGANVLTF
-,TRBJ2-3,TRBD2,TRBV7-2,TGTGCCAGCAGCACCCGACCTAGCGGGAGGACAGATACGCAGTATTTT,CASSTRPSGRTDTQYF
-,TRBJ2-5,TRBD2,TRBV5-1,TGCGCCAGCAGCCCTAACTATAGCGGGGGGGCAGGAGAGACCCAGTACTTC,CASSPNYSGGAGETQYF
-,TRBJ2-4,TRBD2,TRBV4-2,TGTGCCAGCAGCCAAGATGGACCATCGACTTCGCGGGGGGGCATAGGGGCCAAAAACATTCAGTACTTC,CASSQDGPSTSRGGIGAKNIQYF
few,TRBJ1-3,-,TRBV3-1/TRBV3-2,TGTGCCAGCAGCCAACAAGGAAACACCATATATTTT,CASSQQGNTIYF
-,TRBJ1-5,-,TRBV2,TGTGCCAGCAGGGGCCCGGAGGCCCAGCATTTT,CASRGPEAQHF
-,TRBJ2-1,-,TRBV7-9,TGTGCCAGCGACTCGGTCAATGAGCAGTTCTTC,CASDSVNEQFF
-,TRBJ2-5,-,TRBV19,TGTGCCAGTAGCCGCGCCGGGGATAACCAAGAGACCCAGTACTTC,CASSRAGDNQETQYF